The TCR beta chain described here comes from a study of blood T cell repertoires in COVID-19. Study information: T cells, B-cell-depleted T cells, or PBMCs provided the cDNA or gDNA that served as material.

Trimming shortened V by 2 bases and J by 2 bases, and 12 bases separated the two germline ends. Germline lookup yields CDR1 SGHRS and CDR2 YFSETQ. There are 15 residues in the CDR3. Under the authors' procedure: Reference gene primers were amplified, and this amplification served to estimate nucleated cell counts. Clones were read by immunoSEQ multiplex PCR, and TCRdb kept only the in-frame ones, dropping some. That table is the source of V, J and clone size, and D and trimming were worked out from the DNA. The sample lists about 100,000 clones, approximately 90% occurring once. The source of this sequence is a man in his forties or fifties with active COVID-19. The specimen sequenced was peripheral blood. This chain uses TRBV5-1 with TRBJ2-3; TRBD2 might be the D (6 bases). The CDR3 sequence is CASSFDGLNTDTQYF. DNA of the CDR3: TGCGCCAGCAGCTTCGACGGACTAAACACAGATACGCAGTATTTT.